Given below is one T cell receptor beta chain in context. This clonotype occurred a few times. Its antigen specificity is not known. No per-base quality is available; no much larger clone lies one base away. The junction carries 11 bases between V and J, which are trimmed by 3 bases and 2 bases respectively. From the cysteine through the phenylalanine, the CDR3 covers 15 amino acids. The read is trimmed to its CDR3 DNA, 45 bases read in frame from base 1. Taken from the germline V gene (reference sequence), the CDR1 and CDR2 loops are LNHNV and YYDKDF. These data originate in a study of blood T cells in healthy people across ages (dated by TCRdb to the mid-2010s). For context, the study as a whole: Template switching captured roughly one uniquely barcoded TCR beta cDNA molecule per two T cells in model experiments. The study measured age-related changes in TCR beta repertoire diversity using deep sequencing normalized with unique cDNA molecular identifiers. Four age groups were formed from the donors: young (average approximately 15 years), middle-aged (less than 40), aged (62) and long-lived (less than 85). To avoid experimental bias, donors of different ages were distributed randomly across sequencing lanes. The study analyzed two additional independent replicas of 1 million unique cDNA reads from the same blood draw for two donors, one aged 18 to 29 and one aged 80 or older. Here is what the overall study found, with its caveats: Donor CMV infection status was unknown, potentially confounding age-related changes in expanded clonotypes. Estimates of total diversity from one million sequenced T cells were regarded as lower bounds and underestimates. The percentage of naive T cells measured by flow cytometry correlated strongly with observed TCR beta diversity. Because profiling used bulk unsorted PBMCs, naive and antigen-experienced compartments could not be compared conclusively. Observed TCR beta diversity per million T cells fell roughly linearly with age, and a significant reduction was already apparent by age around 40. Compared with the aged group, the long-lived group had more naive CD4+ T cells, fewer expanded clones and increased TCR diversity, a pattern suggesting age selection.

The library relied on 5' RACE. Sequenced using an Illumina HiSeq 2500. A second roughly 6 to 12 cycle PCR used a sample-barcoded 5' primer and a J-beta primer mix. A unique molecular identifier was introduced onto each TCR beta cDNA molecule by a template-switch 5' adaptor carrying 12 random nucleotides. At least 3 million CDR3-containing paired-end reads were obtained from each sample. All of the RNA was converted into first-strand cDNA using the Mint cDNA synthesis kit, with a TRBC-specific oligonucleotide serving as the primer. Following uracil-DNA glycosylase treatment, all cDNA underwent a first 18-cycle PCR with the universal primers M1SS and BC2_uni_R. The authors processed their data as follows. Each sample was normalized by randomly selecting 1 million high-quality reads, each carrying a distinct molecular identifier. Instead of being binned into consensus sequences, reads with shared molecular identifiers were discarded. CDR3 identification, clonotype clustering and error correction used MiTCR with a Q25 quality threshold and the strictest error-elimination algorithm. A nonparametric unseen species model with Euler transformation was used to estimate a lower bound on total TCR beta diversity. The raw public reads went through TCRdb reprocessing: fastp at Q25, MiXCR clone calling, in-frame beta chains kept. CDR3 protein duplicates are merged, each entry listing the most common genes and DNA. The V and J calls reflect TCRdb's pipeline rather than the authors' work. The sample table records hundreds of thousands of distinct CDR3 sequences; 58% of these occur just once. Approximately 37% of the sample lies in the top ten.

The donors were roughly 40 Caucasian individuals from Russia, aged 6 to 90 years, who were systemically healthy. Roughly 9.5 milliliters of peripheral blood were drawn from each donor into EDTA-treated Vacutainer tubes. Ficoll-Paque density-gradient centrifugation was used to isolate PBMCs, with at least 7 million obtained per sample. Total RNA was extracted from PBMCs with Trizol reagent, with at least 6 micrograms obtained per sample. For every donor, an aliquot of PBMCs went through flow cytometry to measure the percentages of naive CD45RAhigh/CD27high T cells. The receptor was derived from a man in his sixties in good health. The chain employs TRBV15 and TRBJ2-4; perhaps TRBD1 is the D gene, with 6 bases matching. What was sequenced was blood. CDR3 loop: CATSRTGTTKNIQYF. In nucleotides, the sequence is TGTGCCACCAGCAGGACCGGGACAACCAAAAACATTCAGTACTTC.